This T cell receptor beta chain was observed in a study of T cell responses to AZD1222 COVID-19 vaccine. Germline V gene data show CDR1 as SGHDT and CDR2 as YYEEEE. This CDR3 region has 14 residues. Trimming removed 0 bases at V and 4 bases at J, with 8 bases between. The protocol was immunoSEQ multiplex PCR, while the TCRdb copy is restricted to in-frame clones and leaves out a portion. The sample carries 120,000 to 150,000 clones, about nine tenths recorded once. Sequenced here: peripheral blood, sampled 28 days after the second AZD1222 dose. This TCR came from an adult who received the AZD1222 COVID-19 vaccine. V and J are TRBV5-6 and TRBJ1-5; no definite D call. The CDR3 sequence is CASSLAGRNQPQHF. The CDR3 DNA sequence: TGTGCCAGCAGCTTGGCTGGACGGAATCAGCCCCAGCATTTT.